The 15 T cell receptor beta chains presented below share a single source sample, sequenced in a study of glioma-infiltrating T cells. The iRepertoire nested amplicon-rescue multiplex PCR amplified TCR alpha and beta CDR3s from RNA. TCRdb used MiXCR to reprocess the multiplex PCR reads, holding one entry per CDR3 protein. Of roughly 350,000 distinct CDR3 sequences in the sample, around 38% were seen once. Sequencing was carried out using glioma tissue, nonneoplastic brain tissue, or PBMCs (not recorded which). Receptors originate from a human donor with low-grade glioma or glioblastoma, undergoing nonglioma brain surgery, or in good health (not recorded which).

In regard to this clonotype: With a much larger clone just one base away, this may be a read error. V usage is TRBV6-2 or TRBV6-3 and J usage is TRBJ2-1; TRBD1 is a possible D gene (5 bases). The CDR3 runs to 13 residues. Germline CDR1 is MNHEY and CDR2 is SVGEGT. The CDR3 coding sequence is TGTGCCAGCAGTTATGTGACAGCCAATAAGCAGTTCTTC. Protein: CASSYVTANKQFF.

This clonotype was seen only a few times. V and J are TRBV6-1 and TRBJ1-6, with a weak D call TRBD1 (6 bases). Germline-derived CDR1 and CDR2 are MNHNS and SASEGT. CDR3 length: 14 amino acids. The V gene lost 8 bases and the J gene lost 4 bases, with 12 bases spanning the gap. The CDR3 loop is CASGGLRYNSPLHF. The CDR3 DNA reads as TGTGCCAGCGGGGGCCTTCGTTATAATTCACCCCTCCACTTT.

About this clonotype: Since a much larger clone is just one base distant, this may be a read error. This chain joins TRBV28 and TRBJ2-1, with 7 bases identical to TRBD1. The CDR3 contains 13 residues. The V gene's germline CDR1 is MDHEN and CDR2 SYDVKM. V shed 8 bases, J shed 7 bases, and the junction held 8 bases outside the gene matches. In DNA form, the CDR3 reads TGTGCCAGCTGGGTCCGCAGGGGGAATGAGCAGTTCTTC. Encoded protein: CASWVRRGNEQFF. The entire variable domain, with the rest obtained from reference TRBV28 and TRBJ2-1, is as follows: DVKVTQSSRYLVKRTGEKVFLECVQDMDHENMFWYRQDPGLGLRLIYFSYDVKMKEKGDIPEGYSVSREKKERFSLILESASTNQTSMYLCASWVRRGNEQFFGPGTRLTVL.

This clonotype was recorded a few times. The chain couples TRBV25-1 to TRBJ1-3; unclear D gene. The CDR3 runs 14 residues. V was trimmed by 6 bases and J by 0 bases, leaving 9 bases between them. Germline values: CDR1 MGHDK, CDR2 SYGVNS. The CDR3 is CASSRDSSGNTIYF. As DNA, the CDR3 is TGTGCCAGCAGCAGAGATTCCTCTGGAAACACCATATATTTT.

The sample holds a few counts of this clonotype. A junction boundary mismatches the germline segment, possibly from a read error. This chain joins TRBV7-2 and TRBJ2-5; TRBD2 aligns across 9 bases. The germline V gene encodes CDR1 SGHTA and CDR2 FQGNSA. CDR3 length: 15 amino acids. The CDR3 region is CASSLGLVAGDSRCF. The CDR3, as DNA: TGTGCCAGCAGCTTAGGTCTGGTAGCGGGGGACTCGAGGTGCTTC.

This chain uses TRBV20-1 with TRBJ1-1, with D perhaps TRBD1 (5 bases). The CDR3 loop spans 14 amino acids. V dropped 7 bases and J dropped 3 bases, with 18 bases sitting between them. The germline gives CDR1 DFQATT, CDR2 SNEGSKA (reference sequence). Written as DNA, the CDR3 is TGCAGTGATAGGATGGGACCCACTGACACTGAAGCTTTCTTT. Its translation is CSDRMGPTDTEAFF.

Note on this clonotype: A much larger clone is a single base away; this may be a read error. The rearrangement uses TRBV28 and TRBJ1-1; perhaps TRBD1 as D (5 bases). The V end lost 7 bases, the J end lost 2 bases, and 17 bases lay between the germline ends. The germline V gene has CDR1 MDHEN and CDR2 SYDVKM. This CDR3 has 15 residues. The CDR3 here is CASTPRGGVNTEAFF. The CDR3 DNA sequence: TGTGCCAGCACCCCGCGGGGGGGTGTTAACACTGAAGCTTTCTTT.

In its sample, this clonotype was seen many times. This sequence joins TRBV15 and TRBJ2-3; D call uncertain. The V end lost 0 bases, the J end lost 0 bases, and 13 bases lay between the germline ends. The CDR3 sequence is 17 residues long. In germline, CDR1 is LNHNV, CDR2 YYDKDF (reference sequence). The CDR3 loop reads CATSRDRAARSTDTQYF. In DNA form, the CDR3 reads TGTGCCACCAGCAGAGATCGGGCGGCAAGAAGCACAGATACGCAGTATTTT.

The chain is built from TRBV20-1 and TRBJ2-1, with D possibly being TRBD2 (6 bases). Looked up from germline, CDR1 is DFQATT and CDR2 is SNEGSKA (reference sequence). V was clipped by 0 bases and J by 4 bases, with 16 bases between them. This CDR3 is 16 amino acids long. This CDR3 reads CSAREVFSGDYNEQFF. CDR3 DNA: TGCAGTGCTAGAGAAGTTTTTAGCGGAGATTACAATGAGCAGTTCTTC.

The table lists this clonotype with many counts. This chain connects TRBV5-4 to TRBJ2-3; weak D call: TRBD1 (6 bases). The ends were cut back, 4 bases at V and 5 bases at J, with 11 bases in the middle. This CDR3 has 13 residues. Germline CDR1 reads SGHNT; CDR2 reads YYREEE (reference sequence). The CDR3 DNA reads TGTGCCAGCAGCAACAGGGTCCTAGATACGCAGTATTTT. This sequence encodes CASSNRVLDTQYF.

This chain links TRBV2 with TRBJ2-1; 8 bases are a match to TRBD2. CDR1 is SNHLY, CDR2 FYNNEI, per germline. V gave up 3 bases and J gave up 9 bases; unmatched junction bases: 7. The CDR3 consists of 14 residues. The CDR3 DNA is TGTGCCAGCAGTGACCCAGCGGGAGTGAGTGAGCAGTTCTTC. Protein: CASSDPAGVSEQFF.

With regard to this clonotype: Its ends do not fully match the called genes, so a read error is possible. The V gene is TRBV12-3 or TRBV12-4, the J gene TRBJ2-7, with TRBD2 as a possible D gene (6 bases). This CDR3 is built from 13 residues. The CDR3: CASSLWTNYEKYF. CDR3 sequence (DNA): TGTGCCAGCAGTTTATGGACTAACTACGAGAAGTACTTC.

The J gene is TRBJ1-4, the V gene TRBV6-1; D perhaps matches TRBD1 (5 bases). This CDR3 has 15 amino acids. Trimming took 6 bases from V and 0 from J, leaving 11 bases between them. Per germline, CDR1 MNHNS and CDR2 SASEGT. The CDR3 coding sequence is TGTGCCAGCAGCGTAGTGGGGGCAACTAATGAAAAACTGTTTTTT. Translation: CASSVVGATNEKLFF.

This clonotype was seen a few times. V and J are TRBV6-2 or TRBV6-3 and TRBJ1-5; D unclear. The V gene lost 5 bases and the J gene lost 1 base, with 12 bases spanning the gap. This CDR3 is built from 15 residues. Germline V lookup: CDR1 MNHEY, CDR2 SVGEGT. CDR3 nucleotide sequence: TGTGCCAGCAGTGACCGACTTGGAAGCAATCAGCCCCAGCATTTT. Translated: CASSDRLGSNQPQHF.

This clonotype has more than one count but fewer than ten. CDR3 protein: CASSLLQGLNTGELFF. The CDR3 DNA reads as TGTGCCAGCAGTTTACTACAGGGGCTGAACACCGGGGAGCTGTTTTTT. This sequence joins TRBV28 and TRBJ2-2; 7 bases map to TRBD1. Germline CDR1 is MDHEN and CDR2 is SYDVKM. With 2 bases clipped from V and 1 base from J, the junction kept 4 bases outside the gene matches. The CDR3 totals 16 residues.